This passage covers 2 T cell receptor beta chains from one sample sequenced in a study of tumour-infiltrating T cells in Burkitt lymphoma. TCRdb's table, derived via immunoSEQ multiplex PCR, lists solely in-frame clones and lacks some. The table records thousands of clones, 62% of them present only once. Input material: tumor tissue. Receptors originate from a human donor with diffuse large B-cell lymphoma.

The chain has TRBV21-1 and TRBJ1-1. TRBV21-1 is a recognized pseudogene. This CDR3 has 17 residues. Here the CDR3 reads CASSKGSEFFMYTEAFF. DNA for the CDR3: TGTGCCAGCAGCAAAGGGAGCGAGTTTTTTATGTACACTGAAGCTTTCTTT.

The CDR3 region is CASSLDTRYYGYTF. In DNA form, the CDR3 reads TGTGCCAGCAGTTTAGACACGAGGTACTATGGCTACACCTTC. The genes are TRBV28 and TRBJ1-2; the D is unclear. Trimming left V 2 bases short and J 3 bases short, with 10 bases between. The CDR3 covers 14 residues. CDR1 and CDR2 (germline): MDHEN, SYDVKM.